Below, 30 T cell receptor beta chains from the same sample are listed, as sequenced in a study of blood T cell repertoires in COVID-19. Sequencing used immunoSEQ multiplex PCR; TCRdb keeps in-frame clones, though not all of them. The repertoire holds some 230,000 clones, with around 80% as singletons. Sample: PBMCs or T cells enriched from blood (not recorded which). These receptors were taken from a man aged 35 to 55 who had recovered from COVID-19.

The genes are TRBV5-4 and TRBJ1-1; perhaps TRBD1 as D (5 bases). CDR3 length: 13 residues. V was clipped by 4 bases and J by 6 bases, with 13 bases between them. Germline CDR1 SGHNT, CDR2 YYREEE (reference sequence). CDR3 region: CASSGGTGAEAFF. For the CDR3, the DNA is TGTGCCAGCAGCGGCGGGACGGGAGCTGAAGCTTTCTTT. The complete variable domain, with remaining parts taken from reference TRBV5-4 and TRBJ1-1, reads ETGVTQSPTHLIKTRGQQVTLRCSSQSGHNTVSWYQQALGQGPQFIFQYYREEENGRGNFPPRFSGLQFPNYSSELNVNALELDDSALYLCASSGGTGAEAFFGQGTRLTVV.

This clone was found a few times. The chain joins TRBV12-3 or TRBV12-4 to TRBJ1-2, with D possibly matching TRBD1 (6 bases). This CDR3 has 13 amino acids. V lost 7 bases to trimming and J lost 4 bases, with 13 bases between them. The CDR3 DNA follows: TGTGCCAGCACCCACGACAGGCTCTATGGCTACACCTTC. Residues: CASTHDRLYGYTF.

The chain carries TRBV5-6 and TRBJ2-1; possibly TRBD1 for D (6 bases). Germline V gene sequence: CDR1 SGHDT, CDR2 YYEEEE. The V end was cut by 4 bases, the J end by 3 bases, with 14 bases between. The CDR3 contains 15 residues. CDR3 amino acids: CASSPRGGNYNEQFF. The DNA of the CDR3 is TGTGCCAGCAGCCCTAGAGGGGGAAACTACAATGAGCAGTTCTTC.

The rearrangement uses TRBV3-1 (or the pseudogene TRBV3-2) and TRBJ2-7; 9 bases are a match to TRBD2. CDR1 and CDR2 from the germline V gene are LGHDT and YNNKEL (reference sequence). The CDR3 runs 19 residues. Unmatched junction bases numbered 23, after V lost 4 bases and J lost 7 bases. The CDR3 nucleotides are TGTGCCAGCAGCCCCCGCCCCTCCCCGAATCGCGGACTAGCGAGAGAGCAGTACTTC. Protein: CASSPRPSPNRGLAREQYF.

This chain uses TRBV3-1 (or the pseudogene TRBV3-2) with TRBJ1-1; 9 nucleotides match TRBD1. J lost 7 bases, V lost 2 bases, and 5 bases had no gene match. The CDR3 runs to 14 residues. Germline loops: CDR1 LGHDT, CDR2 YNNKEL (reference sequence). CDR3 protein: CASSQRDRASEAFF. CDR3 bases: TGTGCCAGCAGCCAACGGGACAGGGCCAGTGAAGCTTTCTTT.

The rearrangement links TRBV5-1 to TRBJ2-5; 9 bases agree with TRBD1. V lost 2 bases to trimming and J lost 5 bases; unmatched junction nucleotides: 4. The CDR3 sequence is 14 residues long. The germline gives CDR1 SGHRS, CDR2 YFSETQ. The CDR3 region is CASSFTGGRETQYF. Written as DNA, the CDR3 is TGCGCCAGCAGCTTTACAGGGGGCCGGGAGACCCAGTACTTC.

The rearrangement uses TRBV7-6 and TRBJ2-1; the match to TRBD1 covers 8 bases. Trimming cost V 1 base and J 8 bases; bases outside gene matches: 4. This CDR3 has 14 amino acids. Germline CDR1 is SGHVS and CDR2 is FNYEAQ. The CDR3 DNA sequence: TGTGCCAGCAGCTTAGACGACAGGGGCCATGAGCAGTTCTTC. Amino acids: CASSLDDRGHEQFF.

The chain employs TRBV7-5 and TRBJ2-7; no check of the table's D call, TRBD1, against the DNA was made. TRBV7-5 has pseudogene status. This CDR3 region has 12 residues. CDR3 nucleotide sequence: TGTGTCAGAAGTCTAGGGGGAAACTGGCAGTACTTC. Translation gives CVRSLGGNWQYF.

The CDR3 sequence is CASGREGYYTF. The CDR3 DNA is TGTGCCAGCGGCAGGGAGGGGTACTACACCTTC. The chain joins TRBV3-1 (or the pseudogene TRBV3-2) to TRBJ1-2; weak D call: TRBD1 (5 bases). Trimming cost V 8 bases and J 10 bases, with 14 bases left between them. The CDR3 has 11 residues. The germline CDR1 and CDR2 sequences are LGHDT and YNNKEL (reference sequence).

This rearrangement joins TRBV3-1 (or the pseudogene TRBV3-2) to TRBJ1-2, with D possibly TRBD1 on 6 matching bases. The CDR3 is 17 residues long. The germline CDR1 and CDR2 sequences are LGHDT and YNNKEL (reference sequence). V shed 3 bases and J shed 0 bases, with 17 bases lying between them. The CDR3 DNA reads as TGTGCCAGCAGCCAGGGACACGGGGCTCGAGCTAACTATGGCTACACCTTC. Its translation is CASSQGHGARANYGYTF.

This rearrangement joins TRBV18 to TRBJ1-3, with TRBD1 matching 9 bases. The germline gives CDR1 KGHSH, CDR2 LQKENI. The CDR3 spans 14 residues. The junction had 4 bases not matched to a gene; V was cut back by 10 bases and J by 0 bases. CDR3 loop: CATTGGLSGNTIYF. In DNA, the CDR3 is TGTGCCACCACAGGGGGCCTCTCTGGAAACACCATATATTTT.

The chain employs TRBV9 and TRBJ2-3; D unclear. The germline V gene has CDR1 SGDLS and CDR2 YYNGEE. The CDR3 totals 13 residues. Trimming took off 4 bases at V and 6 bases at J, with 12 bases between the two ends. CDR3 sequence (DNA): TGTGCCAGCAGCCGAAGCGTTGGGGATACGCAGTATTTT. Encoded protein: CASSRSVGDTQYF.

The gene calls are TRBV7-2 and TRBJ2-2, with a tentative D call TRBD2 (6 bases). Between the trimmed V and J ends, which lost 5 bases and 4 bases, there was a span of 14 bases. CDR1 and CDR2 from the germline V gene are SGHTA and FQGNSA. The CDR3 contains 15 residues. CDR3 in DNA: TGTGCCAGCAGCCCCGAGGGACTGAGCACCGGGGAGCTGTTTTTT. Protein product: CASSPEGLSTGELFF.

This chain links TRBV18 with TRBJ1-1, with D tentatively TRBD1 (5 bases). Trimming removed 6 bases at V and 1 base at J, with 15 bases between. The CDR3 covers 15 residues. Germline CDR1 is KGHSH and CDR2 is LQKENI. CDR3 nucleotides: TGTGCCAGCTCTCCATCGGGGGGTCCGAACACTGAAGCTTTCTTT. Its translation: CASSPSGGPNTEAFF. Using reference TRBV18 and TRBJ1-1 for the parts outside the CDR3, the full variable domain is NAGVMQNPRHLVRRRGQEARLRCSPMKGHSHVYWYRQLPEEGLKFMVYLQKENIIDESGMPKERFSAEFPKEGPSILRIQQVVRGDSAAYFCASSPSGGPNTEAFFGQGTRLTVV.

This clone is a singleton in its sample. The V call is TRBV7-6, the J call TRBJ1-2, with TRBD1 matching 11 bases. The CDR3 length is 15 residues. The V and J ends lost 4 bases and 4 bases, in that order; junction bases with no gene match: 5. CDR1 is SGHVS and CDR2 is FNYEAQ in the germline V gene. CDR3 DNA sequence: TGTGCCAGCAGCTCCGGACAGGGGGCCATCTATGGCTACACCTTC. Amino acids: CASSSGQGAIYGYTF. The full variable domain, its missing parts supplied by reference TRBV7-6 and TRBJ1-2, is GAGVSQSPRYKVTKRGQDVALRCDPISGHVSLYWYRQALGQGPEFLTYFNYEAQQDKSGLPNDRFSAERPEGSISTLTIQRTEQRDSAMYRCASSSGQGAIYGYTFGSGTRLTVV.

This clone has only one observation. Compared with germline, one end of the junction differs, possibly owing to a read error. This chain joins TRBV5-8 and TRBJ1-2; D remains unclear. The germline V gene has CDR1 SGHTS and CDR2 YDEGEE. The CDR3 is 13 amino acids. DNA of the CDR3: TGTGCCAGGAGCTTGACTGGGCTTTATGGCTACACCTTC. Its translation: CARSLTGLYGYTF.

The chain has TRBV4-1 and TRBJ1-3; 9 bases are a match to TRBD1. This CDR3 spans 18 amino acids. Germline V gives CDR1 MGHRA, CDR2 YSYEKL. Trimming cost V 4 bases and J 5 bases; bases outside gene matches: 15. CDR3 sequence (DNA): TGCGCCAGCAGCCTCCGGGACAGGGAGGCCGGAATGAGAAACACCATATATTTT. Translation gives CASSLRDREAGMRNTIYF.

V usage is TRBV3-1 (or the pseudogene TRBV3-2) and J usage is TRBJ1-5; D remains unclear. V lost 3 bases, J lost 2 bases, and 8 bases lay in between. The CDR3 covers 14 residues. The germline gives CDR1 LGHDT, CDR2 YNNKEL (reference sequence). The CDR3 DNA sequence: TGTGCCAGCAGCCACCAGGTGGGCAATCAGCCCCAGCATTTT. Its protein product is CASSHQVGNQPQHF.

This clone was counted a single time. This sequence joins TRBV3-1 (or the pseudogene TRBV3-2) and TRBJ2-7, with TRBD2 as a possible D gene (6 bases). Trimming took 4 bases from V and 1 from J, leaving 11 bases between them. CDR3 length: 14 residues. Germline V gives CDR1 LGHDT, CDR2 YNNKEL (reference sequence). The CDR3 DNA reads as TGTGCCAGCAGCCCACGGCGGGATTCCTACGAGCAGTACTTC. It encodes CASSPRRDSYEQYF.

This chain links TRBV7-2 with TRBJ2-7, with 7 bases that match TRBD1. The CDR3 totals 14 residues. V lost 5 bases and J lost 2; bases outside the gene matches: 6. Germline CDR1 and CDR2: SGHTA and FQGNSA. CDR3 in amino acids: CASSPRTGPYEQYF. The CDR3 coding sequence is TGTGCCAGCAGCCCCAGGACAGGCCCCTACGAGCAGTACTTC.

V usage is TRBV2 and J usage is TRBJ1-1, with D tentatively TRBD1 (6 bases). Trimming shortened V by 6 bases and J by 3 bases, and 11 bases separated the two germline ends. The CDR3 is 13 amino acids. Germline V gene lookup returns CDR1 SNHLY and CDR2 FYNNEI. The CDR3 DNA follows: TGTGCCAGCAGCTTCTCAGGGGACACTGAAGCTTTCTTT. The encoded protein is CASSFSGDTEAFF.

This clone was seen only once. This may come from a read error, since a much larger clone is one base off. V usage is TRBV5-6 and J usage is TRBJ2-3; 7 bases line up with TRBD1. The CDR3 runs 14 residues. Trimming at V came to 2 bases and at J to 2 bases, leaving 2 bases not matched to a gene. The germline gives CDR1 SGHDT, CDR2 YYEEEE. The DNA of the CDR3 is TGTGCCAGCAGCTTCGGACAGGACACAGATACGCAGTATTTT. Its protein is CASSFGQDTDTQYF.

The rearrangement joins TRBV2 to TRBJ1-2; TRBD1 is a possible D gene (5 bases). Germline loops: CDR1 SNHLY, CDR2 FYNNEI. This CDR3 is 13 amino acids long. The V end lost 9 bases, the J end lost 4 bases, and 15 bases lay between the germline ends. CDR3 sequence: CARNEQGTYGYTF. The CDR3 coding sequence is TGTGCCAGAAATGAGCAGGGAACCTATGGCTACACCTTC.

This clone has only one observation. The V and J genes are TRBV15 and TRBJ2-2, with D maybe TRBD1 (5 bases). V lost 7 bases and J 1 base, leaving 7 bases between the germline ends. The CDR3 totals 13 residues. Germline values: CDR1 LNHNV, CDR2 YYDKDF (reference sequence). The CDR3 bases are TGTGCCACCAATCAGGGGAACACCGGGGAGCTGTTTTTT. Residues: CATNQGNTGELFF.

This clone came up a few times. The CDR3 loop reads CASSTTGSNQPQHF. The CDR3 bases are TGCGCCAGCAGCACGACAGGGAGCAATCAGCCCCAGCATTTT. This chain connects TRBV5-1 to TRBJ1-5; TRBD1 agrees at 7 bases. Losses at the gene ends were 4 bases for V and 1 base for J; bases not matched to a gene: 2. The CDR3 runs to 14 residues. Germline CDR1 reads SGHRS; CDR2 reads YFSETQ.

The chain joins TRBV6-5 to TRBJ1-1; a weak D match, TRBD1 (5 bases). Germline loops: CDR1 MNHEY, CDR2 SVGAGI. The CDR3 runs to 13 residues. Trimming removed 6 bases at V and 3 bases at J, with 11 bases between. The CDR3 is CASSGGVDTEAFF. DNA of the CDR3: TGTGCCAGCAGCGGGGGGGTTGACACTGAAGCTTTCTTT.

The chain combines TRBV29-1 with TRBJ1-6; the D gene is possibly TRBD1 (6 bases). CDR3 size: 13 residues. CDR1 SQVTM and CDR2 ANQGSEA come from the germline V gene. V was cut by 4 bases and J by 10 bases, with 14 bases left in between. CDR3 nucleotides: TGCAGCGTTGGGACAGCGGGAGACTCACCCCTCCACTTT. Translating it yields CSVGTAGDSPLHF. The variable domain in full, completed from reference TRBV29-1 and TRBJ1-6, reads SAVISQKPSRDICQRGTSLTIQCQVDSQVTMMFWYRQQPGQSLTLIATANQGSEATYESGFVIDKFPISRPNLTFSTLTVSNMSPEDSSIYLCSVGTAGDSPLHFGNGTRLTVT.

The CDR3 spells CASSKEGGTRETQYF. The CDR3 coding sequence is TGTGCCAGCTCTAAGGAGGGCGGTACTCGTGAGACCCAGTACTTC. The J gene is TRBJ2-5, the V gene TRBV9; a possible D gene is TRBD2 (6 bases). The CDR3 is 15 residues long. The germline V gene has CDR1 SGDLS and CDR2 YYNGEE. V was shortened by 7 bases and J by 5 bases, with 21 bases between the two germline ends.

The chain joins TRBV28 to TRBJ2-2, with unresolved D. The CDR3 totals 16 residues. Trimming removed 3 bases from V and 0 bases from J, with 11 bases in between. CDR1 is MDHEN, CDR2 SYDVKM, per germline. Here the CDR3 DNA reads TGTGCCAGCAGTTTGTATGGCCGCACGAACACCGGGGAGCTGTTTTTT. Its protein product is CASSLYGRTNTGELFF.

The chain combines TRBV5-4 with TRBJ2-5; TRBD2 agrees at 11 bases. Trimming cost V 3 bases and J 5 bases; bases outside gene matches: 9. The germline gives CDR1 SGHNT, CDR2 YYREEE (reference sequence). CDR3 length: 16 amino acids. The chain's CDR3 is CASSSGTSGGGETQYF. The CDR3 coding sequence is TGTGCCAGCAGCTCTGGGACTAGCGGAGGCGGGGAGACCCAGTACTTC. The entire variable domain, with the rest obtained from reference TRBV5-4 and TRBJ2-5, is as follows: ETGVTQSPTHLIKTRGQQVTLRCSSQSGHNTVSWYQQALGQGPQFIFQYYREEENGRGNFPPRFSGLQFPNYSSELNVNALELDDSALYLCASSSGTSGGGETQYFGPGTRLLVL.